These T cell receptor beta chains were read from a single sample in a study of metastatic and nonmetastatic thyroid tumors. TCRdb re-called the PCR reads through MiXCR. The sample lists under 20,000 clones, about 25% occurring once. Sample: blood. All receptors derive from a male donor with papillary thyroid cancer or a benign thyroid nodule (not recorded which). Some clones in this sample may be carry-over from other donors' samples. CDR3s include the opening cysteine and the closing phenylalanine or tryptophan. Size is omitted from some rows. Given values are once, few, many or a class for expanded clones.

>few|15|TRBV6-5
CASSYSGGVNYGYTF
>few|15|TRBV6-6
CASSYRDGRNQPQHF
>many|13|TRBV6-4
CASRRTGTGELFF
>many|17|TRBV25-1
CASSEYGAKQGVRTQYF
>.|16|TRBV6-1
CASRTHRGPTNTEAFF
>.|14|TRBV20-1
CSARTIWDNSPLHF
>.|14|TRBV11-3
CASSLRGMNGELFF
>.|15|TRBV6-4
CASSDDRGHTGTQYF
>.|15|TRBV3-1
CASSQAQLTGTGYTF
>many|15|TRBV20-1
CSAPGLAGRTDTQYF
>.|15|TRBV7-6
CASSAATGGNSPLHF